The rows below give T cell receptor beta chains drawn from one sample of a study of CD8 T cells in ankylosing spondylitis. TCRdb recomputed calls from the 5' RACE reads with MiXCR, one row per CDR3 protein. The data contain roughly 86,000 distinct CDR3 sequences, 8.8% of them singletons. Sequencing input: blood, either unsorted or a sorted T cell fraction (not recorded which). The receptors were sampled from a male donor with ankylosing spondylitis or in good health (not recorded which). CDR3s include the opening cysteine and the closing phenylalanine or tryptophan. A D gene is named only where the DNA matches it firmly. Clone size is not always given. Where it is, it says once, few, many or a class for expanded clones.

clone size,V gene,D gene,J gene,CDR3 protein,CDR3 DNA
many,TRBV7-3,-,TRBJ2-1,CASAQSRKFF,TGTGCCAGCGCCCAGTCTAGGAAGTTCTTC
many,TRBV20-1,-,TRBJ2-7,CSARVAGYEQYF,TGCAGTGCTAGAGTTGCGGGCTACGAGCAGTACTTC
many,TRBV28,-,TRBJ2-7,CASSTPGWSSYEQYF,TGTGCCAGCAGTACCCCGGGGTGGAGCTCCTACGAGCAGTACTTC
many,TRBV9,-,TRBJ2-1,CASSSRGGSYNEQFF,TGTGCCAGCAGCTCTAGAGGGGGGTCCTACAATGAGCAGTTCTTC
many,TRBV6-2/TRBV6-3,TRBD1,TRBJ1-2,CASSYQGQGYTF,TGTGCCAGCAGTTACCAGGGACAGGGCTACACCTTC
many,TRBV10-3,-,TRBJ1-4,CAIGQSNEKLFF,TGTGCCATCGGACAGTCAAATGAAAAACTGTTTTTT
many,TRBV6-6,-,TRBJ2-4,CASSATGPKNIQYF,TGTGCCAGCAGTGCTACGGGGCCCAAAAACATTCAGTACTTC
few,TRBV7-8,-,TRBJ2-7,CASSLATLGQLVSYEQYF,TGTGCCAGCAGCTTAGCGACTTTAGGGCAGTTGGTCTCCTACGAGCAGTACTTC
many,TRBV5-1,TRBD2,TRBJ2-5,CASSPHGAGNQETQYF,TGCGCCAGCAGCCCGCATGGAGCGGGGAACCAAGAGACCCAGTACTTC
-,TRBV20-1,TRBD2,TRBJ2-3,CSARDWAAGDLSTDTQYF,TGCAGTGCTAGAGATTGGGCGGCGGGGGACCTTAGCACAGATACGCAGTATTTT
few,TRBV20-1,-,TRBJ2-6,CSANPATAVSGANVLTF,TGCAGTGCAAACCCAGCGACGGCAGTCTCTGGGGCCAACGTCCTGACTTTC
many,TRBV11-1,TRBD2,TRBJ2-3,CASSRLAGGRASTDTQYF,TGTGCCAGCAGTCGACTAGCGGGGGGGCGTGCTAGCACAGATACGCAGTATTTT
once,TRBV12-3/TRBV12-4,-,TRBJ1-1,CASSPLLGRLNSEAFF,TGCGCCAGCAGCCCTCTCCTCGGACGGTTGAACAGTGAAGCTTTCTTT
many,TRBV12-3/TRBV12-4,-,TRBJ2-7,CASSLQVNSYEQYF,TGTGCCAGCAGCCTACAGGTCAACTCCTACGAGCAGTACTTC
few,TRBV27,TRBD2,TRBJ2-3,CASSVSGGPGDTQYF,TGTGCCAGCAGTGTCTCGGGGGGGCCGGGCGATACGCAGTATTTT
many,TRBV15,-,TRBJ1-4,CATSRDQGQTEKLFF,TGTGCCACCAGCAGAGATCAGGGTCAAACTGAAAAACTGTTTTTT
many,TRBV5-1,TRBD1,TRBJ2-1,CASSTRTGANEQFF,TGCGCCAGCAGCACGCGAACAGGGGCCAATGAGCAGTTCTTC
few,TRBV5-5,TRBD1,TRBJ1-1,CASSLGQGFTNTEAFF,TGTGCCAGCAGTTTAGGACAGGGGTTTACGAACACTGAAGCTTTCTTT
-,TRBV7-2,TRBD2,TRBJ2-2,CASSLRGGNTGELFF,TGTGCCAGCAGCTTGCGGGGGGGGAACACCGGGGAGCTGTTTTTT
many,TRBV18,-,TRBJ1-2,CASSPNTEGGYTF,TGTGCCAGCTCACCGAACACAGAAGGAGGCTACACCTTC
many,TRBV20-1,TRBD1,TRBJ2-3,CSARDFRGQAAVEDTQYF,TGCAGTGCTAGAGATTTCCGCGGACAGGCGGCAGTCGAAGATACGCAGTATTTT
-,TRBV3-1,TRBD2,TRBJ2-1,CASTRQSGGADNEQFF,TGTGCCAGCACCCGACAGAGCGGGGGGGCGGACAATGAGCAGTTCTTC
-,TRBV12-3/TRBV12-4,TRBD2,TRBJ2-7,CASSTSGGPYEQYF,TGTGCCAGCAGCACTAGCGGGGGCCCCTACGAGCAGTACTTC
many,TRBV7-8,-,TRBJ1-1,CASSLVANTEAFF,TGTGCCAGCAGCTTAGTGGCCAACACTGAAGCTTTCTTT
many,TRBV5-6,-,TRBJ2-1,CASSLITYNEQFF,TGTGCCAGCAGCTTGATCACCTACAATGAGCAGTTCTTC
-,TRBV12-3/TRBV12-4,-,TRBJ2-3,CASTWGGLSTDTQYF,TGTGCCAGCACCTGGGGGGGCCTTAGCACAGATACGCAGTATTTT
many,TRBV5-1,-,TRBJ2-1,CASSSTTVEQFF,TGCGCCAGCTCCTCCACTACTGTTGAGCAGTTCTTC
many,TRBV5-1,TRBD2,TRBJ2-4,CASSLGSGLAKNIQYF,TGCGCCAGCAGCTTGGGTAGCGGGTTAGCCAAAAACATTCAGTACTTC
-,TRBV30,-,TRBJ1-5,CAWSEGGLSNQPQHF,TGTGCCTGGAGTGAGGGGGGACTAAGCAATCAGCCCCAGCATTTT